The rows below give T cell receptor beta chains drawn from one sample of a study of cytomegalovirus exposure and HLA in healthy donors. The table came from immunoSEQ multiplex PCR; TCRdb's copy has only in-frame clones and leaves some out. The sample records 150,000 to 200,000 clones, 81% being singletons. The sample comprised PBMCs. The receptor source for this set is a man aged 18 to 29 in good health and CMV-seronegative. The CDR3 runs from the conserved cysteine through the conserved F or W. Each record gives: V gene, clone size, D gene, J gene, CDR3 DNA, CDR3 protein. The D gene is left open where the match is weak. Part of the rows lack a size; the others show once, few, many or a class for expanded clones.

TRBV18	NA	NA	TRBJ2-1	TGTGCCAGCTCATGGGGGCGGCATGAGCAGTTCTTC	CASSWGRHEQFF
TRBV18	NA	NA	TRBJ1-4	TGTGCCAGCTCACCCTCAGGGAACAATGAAAAACTGTTTTTT	CASSPSGNNEKLFF
TRBV7-9	NA	NA	TRBJ2-2	TGTGCCCCAGAGGTACCCCGTGAGGGGGAGCTGTTTTTT	CAPEVPREGELFF
TRBV2	NA	NA	TRBJ2-2	TGTGCCAGTTCGACAGATCACACCGGGGAGCTGTTTTTT	CASSTDHTGELFF
TRBV11-2	NA	TRBD2	TRBJ2-5	TGTGCCAGCAGCCGAAACGGTGGACTAGCGGGGGGGCGGGAGACCCAGTACTTC	CASSRNGGLAGGRETQYF
TRBV27	NA	NA	TRBJ2-3	TGTGCCAGCAGTACCGCTCTGGGGACATACGATACGCAGTATTTT	CASSTALGTYDTQYF
TRBV6-6	NA	NA	TRBJ1-2	TGTGCCACCACCGAGGGCCACCGCTATGGCTACACCTTC	CATTEGHRYGYTF
TRBV5-6	NA	TRBD1	TRBJ2-7	TGTGCCAGCAGCTTTTCCGGACAGGGGACCTACGAGCAGTACTTC	CASSFSGQGTYEQYF
TRBV11-2	NA	NA	TRBJ2-7	TGTGCCAGCAGCCGAACGAATCTACACGGAGAGGAGGCCGAGCAGTACTTC	CASSRTNLHGEEAEQYF
TRBV27	NA	TRBD2	TRBJ2-7	TGTGCCAGCAGTTTAGGGACTAGACGCGGCTACGAGCAGTACTTC	CASSLGTRRGYEQYF
TRBV6-5	NA	NA	TRBJ1-1	TGTGCCAGCAGTTACTCGTCCCAGGACATAGGAGCTTTCTTT	CASSYSSQDIGAFF
TRBV20-1	NA	NA	TRBJ2-7	TGCAGTGCTTCACCCAGTCGCGAGCAGTACTTC	CSASPSREQYF
TRBV7-9	NA	NA	TRBJ2-7	TGTGCCAGCAGCTTAGGGTCCAGATACGAGCAGTACTTC	CASSLGSRYEQYF
TRBV6-1	NA	TRBD1	TRBJ1-2	TGTGCCAGCACCGGGACAGGGGGCGCCGGTGGCTACACCTTC	CASTGTGGAGGYTF
TRBV7-2	few	TRBD2	TRBJ2-2	TGTGCCAGCAACCCCTCTCTAGCGGGAGGACGGACCGGGGAGCTGTTTTTT	CASNPSLAGGRTGELFF
TRBV7-9	NA	NA	TRBJ1-5	TGTGCCAGCAGCCTCTCCCGCGTTGGGCAGAACAATCAGCCCCAGCATTTT	CASSLSRVGQNNQPQHF
TRBV14	NA	NA	TRBJ2-4	TGTGCCAGCAGCCAAGATCGCGGCAGATCGGACATTCAGTACTTC	CASSQDRGRSDIQYF
TRBV9	NA	NA	TRBJ1-2	TGTGCCAGCAGCGTAGTCCCTCCCGGGGGGGCGGGCTACACCTTC	CASSVVPPGGAGYTF
TRBV28	NA	NA	TRBJ1-3	TGTGCCAGCAGCCCTACAGGCCTATACTCTGGAAACACCATATATTTT	CASSPTGLYSGNTIYF
TRBV19	NA	NA	TRBJ1-5	TGTGCCAGTAGTACCTCAGGGTCTGGTCAGCCCCAGCATTTT	CASSTSGSGQPQHF
TRBV4-2	NA	TRBD1	TRBJ1-1	TGTGCCAGCAGCCAAGACCCGGACAGGGGGGGGACTGAAGCTTTCTTT	CASSQDPDRGGTEAFF
TRBV7-2	NA	NA	TRBJ2-7	TGTGCCAGCAGCTCCCAGCGACTAGGGTCCTACGAGCAGTACTTC	CASSSQRLGSYEQYF
TRBV7-9	NA	NA	TRBJ1-1	TGTGCCAGCAGCTTTACCGACTCCGGCACTGAAGCTTTCTTT	CASSFTDSGTEAFF
TRBV28	NA	NA	TRBJ2-5	TGTGCCAGCAGTTTATACGGGACCCAGTACTTC	CASSLYGTQYF
TRBV7-6	NA	NA	TRBJ2-6	TGTGCCAGCAGCCCCGGGGGGGCCAACGTCCTGACTTTC	CASSPGGANVLTF
TRBV29-1	NA	TRBD1	TRBJ1-5	TGCAGCGTTGGGGACAGGGGTCAGCCCCAGCATTTT	CSVGDRGQPQHF